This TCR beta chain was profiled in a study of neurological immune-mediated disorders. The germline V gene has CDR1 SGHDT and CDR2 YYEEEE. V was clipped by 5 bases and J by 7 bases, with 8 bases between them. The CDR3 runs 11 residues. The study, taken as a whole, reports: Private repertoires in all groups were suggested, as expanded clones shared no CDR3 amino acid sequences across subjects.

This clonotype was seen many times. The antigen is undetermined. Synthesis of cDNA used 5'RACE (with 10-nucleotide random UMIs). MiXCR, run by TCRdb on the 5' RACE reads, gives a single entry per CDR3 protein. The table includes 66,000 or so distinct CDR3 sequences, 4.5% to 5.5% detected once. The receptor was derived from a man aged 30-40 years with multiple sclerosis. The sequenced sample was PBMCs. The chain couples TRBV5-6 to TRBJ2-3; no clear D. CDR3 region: CASSEQNTQYF. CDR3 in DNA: TGTGCCAGCAGTGAACAGAATACGCAGTATTTT.